This entry is about one T cell receptor beta chain. Its target is unknown. The CDR3 extends over 13 amino acids. Trimming took off 3 bases at V and 6 bases at J, with 14 bases between the two ends. Germline-derived CDR1 and CDR2 are GTSNPN and SVGIG (reference sequence). This table comes from immunoSEQ multiplex PCR, and its TCRdb copy is limited to in-frame clones, with some not included. The table records 100,000 to 150,000 clones, approximately 95% of them present only once. These data originate in a study of cytomegalovirus exposure and HLA in healthy donors. Whole-study findings and limits: The classifier was said to identify cytomegalovirus status with high specificity and sensitivity. The authors enumerated around 150 TCR beta chains as linked to cytomegalovirus. Whilst most TCR sequences proved rare, a subset of public TCRs occurred across many donors.

Sequenced material: PBMCs. V and J are TRBV30 and TRBJ1-1; D is unclear. This TCR was recovered from a young man in good health and CMV-seronegative. The CDR3 nucleotides read TGTGCCTGGAGGCCAATCTTACTGCCTGAAGCTTTCTTT. Protein product: CAWRPILLPEAFF.